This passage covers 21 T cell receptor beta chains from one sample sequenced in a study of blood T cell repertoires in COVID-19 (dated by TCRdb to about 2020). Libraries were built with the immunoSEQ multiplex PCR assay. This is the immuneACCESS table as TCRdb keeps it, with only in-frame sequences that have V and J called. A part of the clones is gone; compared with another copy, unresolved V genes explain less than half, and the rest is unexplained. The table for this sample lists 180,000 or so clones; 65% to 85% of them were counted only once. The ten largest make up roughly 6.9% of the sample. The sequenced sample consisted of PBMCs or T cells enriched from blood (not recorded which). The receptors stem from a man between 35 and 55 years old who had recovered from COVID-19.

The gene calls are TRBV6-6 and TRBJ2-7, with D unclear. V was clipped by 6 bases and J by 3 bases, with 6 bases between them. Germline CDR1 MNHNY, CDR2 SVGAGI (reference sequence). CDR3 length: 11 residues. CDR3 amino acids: CASSTGYEQYF. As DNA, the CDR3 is TGTGCCAGCAGCACGGGCTACGAGCAGTACTTC.

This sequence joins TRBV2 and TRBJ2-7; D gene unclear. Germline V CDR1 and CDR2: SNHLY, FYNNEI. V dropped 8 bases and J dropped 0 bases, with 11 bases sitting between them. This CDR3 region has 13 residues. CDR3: CASARLSSYEQYF. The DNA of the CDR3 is TGTGCCAGCGCCCGACTTAGCTCCTACGAGCAGTACTTC.

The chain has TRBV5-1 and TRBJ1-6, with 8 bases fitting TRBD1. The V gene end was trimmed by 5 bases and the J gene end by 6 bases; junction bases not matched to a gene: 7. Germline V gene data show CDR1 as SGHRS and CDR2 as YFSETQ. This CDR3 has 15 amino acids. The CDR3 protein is CASRRRGTGNSPLHF. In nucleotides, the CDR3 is TGCGCCAGCAGGCGTCGCGGGACAGGTAATTCACCCCTCCACTTT.

The CDR3 loop is CASSQERQLNNSPLHF. The DNA for the CDR3 is TGCGCCAGCAGCCAAGAACGACAGCTTAATAATTCACCCCTCCACTTT. The rearrangement uses TRBV4-1 and TRBJ1-6; possible D gene TRBD1, 5 bases. The V end was cut by 0 bases, the J end by 5 bases, with 11 bases between. This CDR3 has 16 residues. Germline CDR1 is MGHRA and CDR2 is YSYEKL.

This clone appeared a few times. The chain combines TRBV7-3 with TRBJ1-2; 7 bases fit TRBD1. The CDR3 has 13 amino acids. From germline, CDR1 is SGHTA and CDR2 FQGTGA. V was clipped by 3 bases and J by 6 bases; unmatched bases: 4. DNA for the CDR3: TGTGCCAGCAGCTTGGGACAGTCGGATGGCTACACCTTC. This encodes CASSLGQSDGYTF.

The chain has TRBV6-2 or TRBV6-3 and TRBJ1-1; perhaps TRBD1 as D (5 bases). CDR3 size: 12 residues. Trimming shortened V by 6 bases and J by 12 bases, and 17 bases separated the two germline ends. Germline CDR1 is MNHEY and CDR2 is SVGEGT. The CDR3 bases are TGTGCCAGCAGCCAGACGACAGAAACCACTTTCTTT. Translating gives CASSQTTETTFF.

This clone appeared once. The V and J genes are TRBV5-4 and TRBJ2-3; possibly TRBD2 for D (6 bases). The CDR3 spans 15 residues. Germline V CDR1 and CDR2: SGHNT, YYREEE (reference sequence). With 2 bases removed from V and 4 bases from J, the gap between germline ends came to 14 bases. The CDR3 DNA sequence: TGTGCCAGCAGCTTCACACTAGCAGTCGCAGATACGCAGTATTTT. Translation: CASSFTLAVADTQYF.

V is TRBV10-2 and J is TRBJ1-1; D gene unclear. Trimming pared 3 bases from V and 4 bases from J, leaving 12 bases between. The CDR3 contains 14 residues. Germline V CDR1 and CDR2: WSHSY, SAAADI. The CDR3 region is CASSDGVVFTEAFF. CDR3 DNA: TGCGCCAGCAGTGACGGGGTAGTCTTCACTGAAGCTTTCTTT.

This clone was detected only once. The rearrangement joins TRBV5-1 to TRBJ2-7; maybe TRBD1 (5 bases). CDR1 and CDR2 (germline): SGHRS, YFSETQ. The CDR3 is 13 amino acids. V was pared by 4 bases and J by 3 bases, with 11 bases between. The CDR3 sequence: CASSLQGHYEQYF. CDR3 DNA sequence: TGCGCCAGCAGCCTCCAGGGCCACTACGAGCAGTACTTC.

In DNA, the CDR3 is TGTGCCAGCAGCTTAGTGGGGGGAGGGACAGATACGCAGTATTTT. This sequence encodes CASSLVGGGTDTQYF. The V call is TRBV7-3, the J call TRBJ2-3; 7 bases line up with TRBD2. Germline CDR1 is SGHTA and CDR2 is FQGTGA. The CDR3 has 15 amino acids. Losses at the gene ends were 2 bases for V and 3 bases for J; bases not matched to a gene: 5.

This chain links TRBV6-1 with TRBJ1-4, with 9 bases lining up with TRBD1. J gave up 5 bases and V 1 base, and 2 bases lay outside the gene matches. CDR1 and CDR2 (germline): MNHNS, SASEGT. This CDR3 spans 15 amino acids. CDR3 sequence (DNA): TGTGCCAGCAGTGAAGGAGGGACAGGGAATGAAAAACTGTTTTTT. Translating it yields CASSEGGTGNEKLFF.

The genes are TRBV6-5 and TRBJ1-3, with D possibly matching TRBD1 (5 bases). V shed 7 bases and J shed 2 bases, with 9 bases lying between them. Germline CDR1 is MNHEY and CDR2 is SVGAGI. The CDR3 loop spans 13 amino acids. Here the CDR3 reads CASTRGAGNTIYF. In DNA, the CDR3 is TGTGCCAGCACCCGGGGGGCTGGAAACACCATATATTTT.

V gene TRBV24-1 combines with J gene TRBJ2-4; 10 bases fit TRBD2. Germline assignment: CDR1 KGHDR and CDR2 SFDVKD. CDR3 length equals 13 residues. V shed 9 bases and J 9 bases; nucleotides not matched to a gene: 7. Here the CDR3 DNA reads TGTGCCACCTCGACTAGCGGGCGGAGCATTCAGTACTTC. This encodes CATSTSGRSIQYF.

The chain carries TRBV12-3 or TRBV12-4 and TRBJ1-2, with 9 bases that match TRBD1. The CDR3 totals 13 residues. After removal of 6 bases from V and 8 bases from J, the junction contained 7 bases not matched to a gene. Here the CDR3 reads CASRPGQGWGYTF. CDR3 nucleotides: TGTGCCAGCAGACCGGGACAGGGCTGGGGCTACACCTTC.

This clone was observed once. CDR3 bases: TGCGCCAGCAGCTTAAGGGACAGATCCTACGAGCAGTACTTC. It is translated as CASSLRDRSYEQYF. The chain joins TRBV5-1 to TRBJ2-7, with 7 bases aligning to TRBD1. CDR3 size: 14 residues. V dropped 2 bases and J dropped 1; count of bases not matched to a gene: 3. Germline V gene lookup returns CDR1 SGHRS and CDR2 YFSETQ.

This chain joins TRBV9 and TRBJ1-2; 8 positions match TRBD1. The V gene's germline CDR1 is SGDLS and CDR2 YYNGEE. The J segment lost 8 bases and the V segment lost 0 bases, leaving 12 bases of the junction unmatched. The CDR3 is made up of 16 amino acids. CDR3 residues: CASSVGDRMVMVGYTF. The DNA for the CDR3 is TGTGCCAGCAGCGTAGGGGACAGGATGGTGATGGTGGGCTACACCTTC.

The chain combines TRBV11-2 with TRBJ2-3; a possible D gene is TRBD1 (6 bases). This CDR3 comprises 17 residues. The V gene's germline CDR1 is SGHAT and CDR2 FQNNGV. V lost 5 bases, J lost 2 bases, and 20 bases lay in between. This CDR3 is CASSLNFAGEYTDTQYF. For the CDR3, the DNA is TGTGCCAGCAGCCTGAACTTCGCAGGGGAATACACAGATACGCAGTATTTT.

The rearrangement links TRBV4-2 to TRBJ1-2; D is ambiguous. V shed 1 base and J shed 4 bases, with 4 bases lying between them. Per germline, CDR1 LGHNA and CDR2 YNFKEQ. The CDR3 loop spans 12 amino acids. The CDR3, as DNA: TGTGCCAGCAGCCAAGGTCTCTATGGCTACACCTTC. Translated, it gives CASSQGLYGYTF.

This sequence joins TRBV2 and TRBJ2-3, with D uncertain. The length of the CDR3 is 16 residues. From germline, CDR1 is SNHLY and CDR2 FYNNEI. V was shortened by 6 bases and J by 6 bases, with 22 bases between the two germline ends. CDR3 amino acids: CASSAQATIYLDTQYF. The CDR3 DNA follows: TGTGCCAGCAGCGCGCAGGCCACGATTTACTTGGATACGCAGTATTTT.

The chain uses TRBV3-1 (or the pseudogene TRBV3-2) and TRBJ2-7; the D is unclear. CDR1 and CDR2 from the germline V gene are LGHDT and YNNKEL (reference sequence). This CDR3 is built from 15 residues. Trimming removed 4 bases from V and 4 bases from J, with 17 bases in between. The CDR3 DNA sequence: TGTGCCAGCAGCCCTTCCGGCTCAGGCCCGTACGAGCAGTACTTC. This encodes CASSPSGSGPYEQYF.

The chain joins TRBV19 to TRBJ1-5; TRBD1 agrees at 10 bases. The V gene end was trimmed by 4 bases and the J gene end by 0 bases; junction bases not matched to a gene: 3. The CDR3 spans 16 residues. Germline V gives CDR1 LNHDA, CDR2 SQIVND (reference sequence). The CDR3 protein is CASSRGQGSSNQPQHF. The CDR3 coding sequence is TGTGCCAGTAGTAGGGGACAGGGGTCTAGCAATCAGCCCCAGCATTTT.